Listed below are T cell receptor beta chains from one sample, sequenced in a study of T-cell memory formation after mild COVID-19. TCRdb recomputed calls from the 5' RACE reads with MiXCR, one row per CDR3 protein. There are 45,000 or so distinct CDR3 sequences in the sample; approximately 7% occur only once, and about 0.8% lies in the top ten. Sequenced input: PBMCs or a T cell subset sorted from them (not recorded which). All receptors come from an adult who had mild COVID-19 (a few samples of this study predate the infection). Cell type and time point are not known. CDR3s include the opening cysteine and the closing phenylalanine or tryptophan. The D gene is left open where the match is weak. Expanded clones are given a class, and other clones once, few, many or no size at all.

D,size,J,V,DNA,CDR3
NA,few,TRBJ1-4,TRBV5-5,TGTGCCAGCAGCTTGGGGCCGCGGGGGGCAACTAATGAAAAACTGTTTTTT,CASSLGPRGATNEKLFF
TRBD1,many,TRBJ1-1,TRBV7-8,TGTGCCAGCACACGACAGGGCGGCACTGAAGCTTTCTTT,CASTRQGGTEAFF
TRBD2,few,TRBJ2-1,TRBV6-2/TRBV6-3,TGTGCCAGCAGGCCGAGCGGGGTTTACAATGAGCAGTTCTTC,CASRPSGVYNEQFF
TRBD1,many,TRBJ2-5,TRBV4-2,TGTGCCAGCAGCCAAGCTCAGGGACAGCAAGAGACCCAGTACTTC,CASSQAQGQQETQYF
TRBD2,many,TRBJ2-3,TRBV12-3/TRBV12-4,TGTGCCAGCAGCCGTCTAGCGGGGAACACAGATACGCAGTATTTT,CASSRLAGNTDTQYF
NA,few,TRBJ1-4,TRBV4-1,TGCGCCAGCAGCCAAGGCGGGACACCGAATGAAAAACTGTTTTTT,CASSQGGTPNEKLFF
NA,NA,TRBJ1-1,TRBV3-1,TGTGCCAGCAGCCCCGGACAAGTTGAAGCTTTCTTT,CASSPGQVEAFF
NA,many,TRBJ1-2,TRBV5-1,TGCGCCAGCAGCCCAGGGACTTTCGGCTCGACCTTC,CASSPGTFGSTF
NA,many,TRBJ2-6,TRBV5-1,TGCGCCAGCAGCTTGGAGGGGGTTGGGGCCAACGTCCTGACTTTC,CASSLEGVGANVLTF
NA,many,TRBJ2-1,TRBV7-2,TGTGCCAGCAGCTCCCGTGAGGTTGTTGAGCAGTTCTTC,CASSSREVVEQFF
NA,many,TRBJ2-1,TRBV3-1,TGTGCCAGCAGCCAACAGACGGGACACTACAATGAGCAGTTCTTC,CASSQQTGHYNEQFF
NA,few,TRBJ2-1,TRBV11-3,TGTGCCAGCAGCTTACAGGAAACCTACAATGAGCAGTTCTTC,CASSLQETYNEQFF
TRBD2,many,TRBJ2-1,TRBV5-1,TGCGCCAGCAGCACGGGACTAGCGGGAAGCTCCTACAATGAGCAGTTCTTC,CASSTGLAGSSYNEQFF
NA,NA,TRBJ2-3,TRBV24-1,TGTGCCACCAGTGATCCACAGGTTCGCACAGATACGCAGTATTTT,CATSDPQVRTDTQYF
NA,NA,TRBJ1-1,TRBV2,TGTGCCAGCAGTGAAGGGGGCGTTGAAGCTTTCTTT,CASSEGGVEAFF
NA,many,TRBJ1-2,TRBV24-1,TGTGCCACCAGTGATCCCTCAGGGACTGGCTACACCTTC,CATSDPSGTGYTF
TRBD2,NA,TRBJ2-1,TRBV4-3,TGCGCCAGCAGCCAAGACACGGCTAGCGGGCGACGCTCCTACAATGAGCAGTTCTTC,CASSQDTASGRRSYNEQFF
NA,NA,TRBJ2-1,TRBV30,TGTGCCTGGAGTTACGGGGACCGAGGGCAGTTCTTC,CAWSYGDRGQFF
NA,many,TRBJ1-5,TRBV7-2,TGTGCCAGCAGCTTACAAAAAAATCAGCCCCAGCATTTT,CASSLQKNQPQHF
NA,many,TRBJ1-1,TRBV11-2,TGTGCCAGCAGCTCGTCCCGGACACCGAACACTGAAGCTTTCTTT,CASSSSRTPNTEAFF
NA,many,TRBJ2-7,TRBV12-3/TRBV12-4,TGTGCCAGCAGTCGGGACACCCTCTCCTACGAGCAGTACTTC,CASSRDTLSYEQYF
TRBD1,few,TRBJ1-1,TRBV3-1,TGTGCCAGCCAGGGACAGCCCCGAAACACTGAAGCTTTCTTT,CASQGQPRNTEAFF
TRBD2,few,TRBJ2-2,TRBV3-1,TGTGCCAGCAGCCCGTCACTAGCGGGAGTCGGGGAGCTGTTTTTT,CASSPSLAGVGELFF
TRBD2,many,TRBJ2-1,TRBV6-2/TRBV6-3,TGTGCCAGCAGTGATCCGGGAGGCGCCTCCTACAATGAGCAGTTCTTC,CASSDPGGASYNEQFF
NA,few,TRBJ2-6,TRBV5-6,TGTGCCAGCAGCTCCCCGCCGGGCAGGGATTACTCTGGGGCCAACGTCCTGACTTTC,CASSSPPGRDYSGANVLTF
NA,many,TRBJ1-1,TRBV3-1,TGTGCCAGCAGCCAGGGACGGACTGGCCAGGCTTTCTTT,CASSQGRTGQAFF
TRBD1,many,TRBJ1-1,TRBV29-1,TGCAGCGTTCTACAGGGGGCGCGTTCTGAAGCTTTCTTT,CSVLQGARSEAFF
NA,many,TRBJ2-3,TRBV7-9,TGTGCCAGCAGCTTAAGCACCACAGATACGCAGTATTTT,CASSLSTTDTQYF
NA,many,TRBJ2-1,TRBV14,TGTGCCAGCAGTCTGAGAGGGGCAAGGGAGCAGTTCTTC,CASSLRGAREQFF
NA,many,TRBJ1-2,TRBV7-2,TGTGCCAGCAGCTTAGGGGCATCTCAGGCTTACTATGGCTACACCTTC,CASSLGASQAYYGYTF
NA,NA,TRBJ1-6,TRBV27,TGTGCCAGCAGTTTGGGACGGGGAACAGGTTCACCCCTCCACTTT,CASSLGRGTGSPLHF
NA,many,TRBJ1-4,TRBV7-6,TGTGCCAGCAGCGCTTTACCCCCCTCACAAGCAACTAATGAAAAACTGTTTTTT,CASSALPPSQATNEKLFF
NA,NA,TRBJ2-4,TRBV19,TGTGCCAGTAGTATACGTTCAGGGGGGAAAAACATTCAGTACTTC,CASSIRSGGKNIQYF
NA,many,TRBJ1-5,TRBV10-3,TGTGCCATCAGTGAAAGGGAGAATCAGCCCCAGCATTTT,CAISERENQPQHF
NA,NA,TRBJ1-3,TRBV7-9,TGTGCCAGCAGGGAGACAGCCTCTGGAAACACCATATATTTT,CASRETASGNTIYF
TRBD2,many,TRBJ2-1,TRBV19,TGTGCCAGCCGACTAGCGGGAGGGTTGGATGAGCAGTTCTTC,CASRLAGGLDEQFF
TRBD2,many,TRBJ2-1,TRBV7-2,TGTGCCAGCAGCTTCGACAACGGGAGGTATAATGAGCAGTTCTTC,CASSFDNGRYNEQFF
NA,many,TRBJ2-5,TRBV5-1,TGCGCCAGCAGCCCTGTCGGCAGCCCAGAGACCCAGTACTTC,CASSPVGSPETQYF
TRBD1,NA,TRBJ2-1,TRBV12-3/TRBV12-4,TGTGCCAGCAGGCGTAGGGGACAGCCTTACAATGAGCAGTTCTTC,CASRRRGQPYNEQFF
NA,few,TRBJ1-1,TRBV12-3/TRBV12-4,TGTGCCAGCAGACAGGGTCCCCGGGCTGAAGCTTTCTTT,CASRQGPRAEAFF
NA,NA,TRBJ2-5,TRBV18,TGTGCCAGCTCACCACAGTTGGGGGTCACCACGAGTAGGACCCAGGGCCAGTACTTC,CASSPQLGVTTSRTQGQYF
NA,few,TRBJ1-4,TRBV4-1,TGCGCCAGCAGCCAAGTTGTGGGGGGGCATGAAAAACTGTTTTTT,CASSQVVGGHEKLFF
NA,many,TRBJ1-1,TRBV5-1,TGCGCCAGCAGCCCGACAGTTACGAACACTGAAGCTTTCTTT,CASSPTVTNTEAFF
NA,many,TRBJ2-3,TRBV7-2,TGTGCCAGCAGCCCGGCCTGGGGGGTCCGGAGCACAGATACGCAGTATTTT,CASSPAWGVRSTDTQYF
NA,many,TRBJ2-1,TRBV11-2,TGTGCCAGCAGCCGATTAAAGCGGTTCTCCTACAATGAGCAGTTCTTC,CASSRLKRFSYNEQFF
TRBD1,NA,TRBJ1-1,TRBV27,TGTGCCAGCAGACGAGACAGGGGACACACTGAAGCTTTCTTT,CASRRDRGHTEAFF